The 12 T cell receptor beta chains listed next were all sequenced from one sample in a study of blood T cell repertoires in COVID-19. Here immunoSEQ multiplex PCR was the method, and the copy in TCRdb shows in-frame clones only, minus some. Among approximately 48,000 clones listed, approximately 85% were seen once. The sample comprised peripheral blood. Every receptor here comes from a man aged 55 to 70 with acute or convalescent COVID-19.

V is TRBV6-5 and J is TRBJ2-7; 10 bases are shared with TRBD1. The CDR3 is 15 amino acids. J lost 2 bases, V lost 6 bases, and 7 bases had no gene match. Germline V gene lookup returns CDR1 MNHEY and CDR2 SVGAGI. The CDR3 region is CASRLLGQGAYEQYF. In DNA form, the CDR3 reads TGTGCCAGCAGGTTGTTAGGACAGGGGGCCTACGAGCAGTACTTC.

J is TRBJ1-3 and V is TRBV20-1; D unresolved. Trimming removed 5 bases at V and 7 bases at J, with 6 bases between. This CDR3 region has 10 residues. CDR1 is DFQATT, CDR2 SNEGSKA, per germline (reference sequence). The CDR3 here is CSAYGNTIYF. The CDR3 coding sequence is TGCAGTGCTTACGGGAACACCATATATTTT.

The V gene is TRBV21-1, the J gene TRBJ2-7; the D call in the table, TRBD2, was not verified against the DNA. TRBV21-1 represents a pseudogene. The CDR3 has 17 residues. The CDR3 region has the DNA TGTGCCAGCAGCAGTCAACCTATAGGGGACTTTTACGACGAGCAGTACTTC. Residues: CASSSQPIGDFYDEQYF.

This rearrangement joins TRBV9 to TRBJ1-5; TRBD1 matches at 8 bases. The CDR3 has 16 residues. CDR1 is SGDLS and CDR2 is YYNGEE in the germline V gene. Germline trimming cut 7 bases from V and 1 base from J; bases unmatched to any gene: 10. The CDR3 spells CASSQGDGLSNQPQHF. The DNA of the CDR3 is TGTGCCAGCTCACAGGGGGACGGGTTGAGCAATCAGCCCCAGCATTTT.

The chain has TRBV4-1 and TRBJ1-5; D possibly corresponds to TRBD1 (6 bases). Germline V CDR1 and CDR2: MGHRA, YSYEKL. The CDR3 loop spans 15 amino acids. Trimming stripped 4 bases from V and 5 bases from J, with 15 bases between. The CDR3 protein is CASSRSGVNDQPQHF. The CDR3 nucleotides read TGCGCCAGCAGCCGATCAGGGGTGAACGATCAGCCCCAGCATTTT.

This clone was counted only a few times. This sequence joins TRBV5-6 and TRBJ2-3; D is possibly TRBD2 (6 bases). Germline CDR1 is SGHDT and CDR2 is YYEEEE. Deletions cut 2 bases from V and 4 bases from J, with 11 bases between. The CDR3 has 14 amino acids. As DNA, the CDR3 is TGTGCCAGCAGCTTATACGGGAGTGCAGATACGCAGTATTTT. Translation: CASSLYGSADTQYF.

The V call is TRBV19, the J call TRBJ1-3; D is unresolved. CDR1 is LNHDA, CDR2 SQIVND, per germline (reference sequence). The V end was cut by 7 bases, the J end by 0 bases, with 13 bases between. This CDR3 has 15 amino acids. CDR3 sequence reads: CASTMRWSSGNTIYF. The CDR3 bases are TGTGCCAGTACCATGAGGTGGAGCTCTGGAAACACCATATATTTT. Drawing the rest from reference TRBV19 and TRBJ1-3, the complete variable domain is DGGITQSPKYLFRKEGQNVTLSCEQNLNHDAMYWYRQDPGQGLRLIYYSQIVNDFQKGDIAEGYSVSREKKESFPLTVTSAQKNPTAFYLCASTMRWSSGNTIYFGEGSWLTVV.

V and J are TRBV2 and TRBJ1-1, with 11 bases lining up with TRBD1. CDR3 length: 13 residues. Germline CDR1 is SNHLY and CDR2 is FYNNEI. The ends lost 4 bases at V and 6 bases at J; junction bases unmatched: 1. CDR3 residues: CASSGTGGPEAFF. The DNA of the CDR3 is TGTGCCAGCAGTGGGACAGGGGGCCCTGAAGCTTTCTTT.

The chain has TRBV9 and TRBJ2-2, with D perhaps matching TRBD1 (6 bases). Germline CDR1 is SGDLS and CDR2 is YYNGEE. The ends were cut back, 0 bases at V and 0 bases at J, with 12 bases in the middle. The CDR3 is 17 amino acids. CDR3 nucleotide sequence: TGTGCCAGCAGCGTAGGGATACAGGGTGCGAACACCGGGGAGCTGTTTTTT. Translated: CASSVGIQGANTGELFF.

J is TRBJ2-1 and V is TRBV18; 10 nucleotides agree with TRBD2. From germline, CDR1 is KGHSH and CDR2 LQKENI. After removal of 6 bases from V and 6 bases from J, the junction contained 5 bases not matched to a gene. This CDR3 has 14 residues. This CDR3 is CASSRAGGVNEQFF. The CDR3 coding sequence is TGTGCCAGCTCTCGAGCGGGAGGGGTCAATGAGCAGTTCTTC.

V gene TRBV28 combines with J gene TRBJ2-2; 14 bases agree with TRBD2. J gave up 5 bases and V 6 bases, and 17 bases lay outside the gene matches. The CDR3 is 20 amino acids. Germline V CDR1 and CDR2: MDHEN, SYDVKM. The CDR3 protein is CASSVPGTSGRFRRTGELFF. DNA of the CDR3: TGTGCCAGCAGCGTACCCGGGACTAGCGGGAGATTCAGGAGGACCGGGGAGCTGTTTTTT.

The V gene is TRBV29-1, the J gene TRBJ1-1; D gene ambiguous. The V end lost 7 bases, the J end lost 0 bases, and 15 bases lay between the germline ends. The germline CDR1 and CDR2 sequences are SQVTM and ANQGSEA. The CDR3 is 14 amino acids. Written as DNA, the CDR3 is TGCAGCGCTACCAAGAGAGCCCTGAACACTGAAGCTTTCTTT. It is translated as CSATKRALNTEAFF.